The rows below give T cell receptor beta chains drawn from one sample of a study of PD-L1 blockade in urothelial cancer. Measured with immunoSEQ multiplex PCR; TCRdb has only the in-frame clones, and not every one. The sample has tens of thousands of clones; 85% are singletons. This specimen was PBMCs, taken around atezolizumab (anti-PD-L1) treatment. These receptors were obtained from a man in his sixties with urothelial cancer. The CDR3 runs from the conserved cysteine through the conserved F or W. A D gene is named only where the DNA matches it firmly. Rows give clone size only sometimes, using once, few, many, or a class for an expanded clone.

TRBD2	TRBV9	once	TRBJ2-7	TGTGCCAGCAGCAAAGCACTAGCGGGAGGGTCCTACGAGCAGTACTTC	CASSKALAGGSYEQYF
NA	TRBV4-1	NA	TRBJ1-3	TGCGCCAGCAGCCTACAGGGAAGCTCTGGAAACACCATATATTTT	CASSLQGSSGNTIYF
NA	TRBV6-5	NA	TRBJ2-5	TGTGCCAGCGGCAGGGAGACCCAGTACTTC	CASGRETQYF
TRBD1	TRBV11-3	NA	TRBJ2-7	TGTGCCAGCAGCTTACGGACAGGGGGCTTCGGCGAGCAGTACTTC	CASSLRTGGFGEQYF
NA	TRBV19	NA	TRBJ2-2	TGTGCCAGTAAGGGGGACTGGGGAGGGACGAAGGCCGGGGAGCTGTTTTTT	CASKGDWGGTKAGELFF
NA	TRBV28	NA	TRBJ2-7	TGTGCCAGCACGGAGGGACCACCCTACGAGCAGTACTTC	CASTEGPPYEQYF
NA	TRBV15	NA	TRBJ1-1	TGTGCCACCTCCTCGAGGATAATGAACACTGAAGCTTTCTTT	CATSSRIMNTEAFF
TRBD1	TRBV5-6	NA	TRBJ2-2	TGTGCCAGCAGTCCGGGGACAGCCTCACGCGGGGAGCTGTTTTTT	CASSPGTASRGELFF
NA	TRBV9	NA	TRBJ1-3	TGTGCCAGCAGCGACTACCTTTCCTCTGGAAACACCATATATTTT	CASSDYLSSGNTIYF
TRBD1	TRBV5-1	NA	TRBJ2-7	TGCGCCAGCAGGGAAAGGGGACAGAGCTCCTACGAGCAGTACTTC	CASRERGQSSYEQYF
NA	TRBV6-1	NA	TRBJ2-1	TGTGCCAGCAGACCTCCTAGCTCCTACAATGAGCAGTTCTTC	CASRPPSSYNEQFF
NA	TRBV30	few	TRBJ1-3	TGTGCCTGGAGTAGGGGAACTGGAAACACCATATATTTT	CAWSRGTGNTIYF
NA	TRBV5-1	NA	TRBJ1-1	TGCGCCAGCAGCTTAGGTGGGGCAGCGTCTGAAGCTTTCTTT	CASSLGGAASEAFF
TRBD1	TRBV9	NA	TRBJ1-4	TGTGCCAGCAGCACCAGTCCCTCAGGGGGCTTTGGAAAACTGTTTTTT	CASSTSPSGGFGKLFF
NA	TRBV14	NA	TRBJ2-1	TGTGCCAGCAGCCCCATGGCCGCGACCCACGAGGTGGATGAGCAGTTCTTC	CASSPMAATHEVDEQFF
NA	TRBV7-7	NA	TRBJ2-5	TGTGCTAGCAGCTTAGAACAGGGACGGACCCAGTACTTC	CASSLEQGRTQYF
TRBD1	TRBV5-4	NA	TRBJ2-7	TGTGCCAGCAGCTTGCCCGGGACAGGGGCGACCTACGAGCAGTACTTC	CASSLPGTGATYEQYF
TRBD1	TRBV10-3	few	TRBJ1-2	TGTGCCATCAAGACAGGGGAGACTAACTATGGCTACACCTTC	CAIKTGETNYGYTF
NA	TRBV5-1	NA	TRBJ1-3	TGCGCCAGCAGCTTGGATACAGGGCGGTCTGGAAACACCATATATTTT	CASSLDTGRSGNTIYF
TRBD2	TRBV30	NA	TRBJ2-3	TGTGCCTGGAGTGCGGGACTAGCGGGGTTCACAGATACGCAGTATTTT	CAWSAGLAGFTDTQYF
TRBD1	TRBV6-5	NA	TRBJ1-2	TGTGCCAGCAGTTACTCGACAGGGTACGGCTACACCTTC	CASSYSTGYGYTF
NA	TRBV5-6	NA	TRBJ2-7	TGTGCCAGCAGCCCCCGATCGTCCAGGGTCTACTACGAGCAGTACTTC	CASSPRSSRVYYEQYF
TRBD2	TRBV10-2	once	TRBJ2-1	TGCGCCAGCAGTGAGTACGGTCTAGCGGGAGTCCATGAGCAGTTCTTC	CASSEYGLAGVHEQFF
NA	TRBV2	NA	TRBJ2-2	TGTGCCAGCCGAGGACAGATCACCGGGGAGCTGTTTTTT	CASRGQITGELFF
TRBD1	TRBV6-1	few	TRBJ1-2	TGTGCCAGCAGTGAAGCTCCAGGGGGCTATGGCTACACCTTC	CASSEAPGGYGYTF
NA	TRBV5-4	NA	TRBJ2-1	TGTGCCAGCAGCTTCCAGGGAAGCCGGAATGAGCAGTTCTTC	CASSFQGSRNEQFF
NA	TRBV4-1	NA	TRBJ2-1	TGCGCCAGCAGCCCGGGGAGGAATGAGCAGTTCTTC	CASSPGRNEQFF
NA	TRBV30	NA	TRBJ1-5	TGTGCCTGGAGTCCGAGCGCGGGGCCCCAGCATTTT	CAWSPSAGPQHF
TRBD2	TRBV7-2	NA	TRBJ2-7	TGTGCCAGCAGCCCAGGACTAGCGTTTATAGGGGAGCAGTACTTC	CASSPGLAFIGEQYF
NA	TRBV19	NA	TRBJ2-3	TGTGCCAGTAACATAAATCAAGGGGTAGATACGCAGTATTTT	CASNINQGVDTQYF
TRBD1	TRBV28	NA	TRBJ1-2	TGTGCCAGCAGGGTTACAGGGGAAGGCTACACCTTC	CASRVTGEGYTF
TRBD2	TRBV5-1	NA	TRBJ2-1	TGCGCCAGCAGCTTGGAGCCTGGGACTAGCGGGACCCATGAGCAGTTCTTC	CASSLEPGTSGTHEQFF
NA	TRBV7-2	NA	TRBJ2-3	TGTGCCAGCAGCTTATCAACAGATACGCAGTATTTT	CASSLSTDTQYF
TRBD1	TRBV30	NA	TRBJ2-6	TGTGCCTGGAAGGGGGACAGGTCCAAATACTCTGGGGCCAACGTCCTGACTTTC	CAWKGDRSKYSGANVLTF
NA	TRBV18	NA	TRBJ2-2	TGTGCCAGCTCACCATTCGGTGGCGGGGAGCTGTTTTTT	CASSPFGGGELFF
NA	TRBV27	NA	TRBJ2-1	TGTGCCAGCAGCCCCCGGAGAAACAATGAGCAGTTCTTC	CASSPRRNNEQFF
NA	TRBV10-3	NA	TRBJ2-3	TGTGCCATCAGCCCTCCAGGAGGCTCCACAGATACGCAGTATTTT	CAISPPGGSTDTQYF
NA	TRBV18	NA	TRBJ2-1	TGTGCCAGCTCACCGGGCCAGGGCTCCTACAATGAGCAGTTCTTC	CASSPGQGSYNEQFF
NA	TRBV9	NA	TRBJ1-1	TGTGCCAGCAGCGCGGGTGGCACTGAAGCTTTCTTT	CASSAGGTEAFF
TRBD1	TRBV7-6	once	TRBJ1-5	TGTGCCAGCAGCCGGGACAGTGCGAGCAATCAGCCCCAGCATTTT	CASSRDSASNQPQHF
NA	TRBV6-6	NA	TRBJ1-5	TGTGCCAGCAGCCACAGGCAGGACGGAAATCAGCCCCAGCATTTT	CASSHRQDGNQPQHF
NA	TRBV11-3	NA	TRBJ1-1	TGTGCCAGCAGCTCACGACTATCAACGGAAGCTTTCTTT	CASSSRLSTEAFF
NA	TRBV7-3	NA	TRBJ2-2	TGTGCCAGCAGCGTGGACTCAATATCGAACACCGGGGAGCTGTTTTTT	CASSVDSISNTGELFF
TRBD1	TRBV5-1	once	TRBJ1-4	TGCGCCAGCAGCTTGGGCGGACAGGGAGAAGAAAAACTGTTTTTT	CASSLGGQGEEKLFF
TRBD2	TRBV7-2	NA	TRBJ2-1	TGTGCCAGCAGCACCCAGAGCGGGACGAGCTCCTACAATGAGCAGTTCTTC	CASSTQSGTSSYNEQFF